There are a few counts of the clone carrying this TCR beta chain. The antigen is undetermined. Trimming took off 0 bases at V and 5 bases at J, with 8 bases between the two ends. Germline loops: CDR1 SGHRS, CDR2 YFSETQ. The CDR3 consists of 13 residues. The record originates from a study of a mutant IDH1 vaccine in newly diagnosed glioma. About the research overall: Eight vaccinations were given in weeks 1, 3, 5, 7, 11, 15, 19 and 23. A roughly 60% male, around 38% female split and a mean age of 40.4 years characterized treated patients. It was radiotherapy, temozolomide, or both that patients received previously, with most receiving both.

The time point: week 5, during vaccination. Vaccination comprised doses that each held 300 ug of mutant IDH1 20-mer peptide, plus topical imiquimod. General study findings and limits: Vaccination induced immune responses in roughly 93% of patients.

Assay used: immunoSEQ multiplex PCR; TCRdb lists only in-frame clones, some missing. The sample includes 53,000 or so clones, over 75% seen only once; the top ten take about 5%. The sample in question was PBMCs, obtained from a glioma patient whose treatment included an IDH1 peptide vaccine. V gene TRBV5-1 combines with J gene TRBJ1-1, with D unclear. This TCR was recovered from a man in his forties or fifties with glioma. CDR3 nucleotides: TGCGCCAGCAGCTTGGGAGCCGGGACTGAAGCTTTCTTT. This gives the protein CASSLGAGTEAFF. Filled out from reference TRBV5-1 and TRBJ1-1, the complete variable domain reads KAGVTQTPRYLIKTRGQQVTLSCSPISGHRSVSWYQQTPGQGLQFLFEYFSETQRNKGNFPGRFSGRQFSNSRSEMNVSTLELGDSALYLCASSLGAGTEAFFGQGTRLTVV.